The 15 T cell receptor beta chains below come from one sample, sequenced in a study of cytomegalovirus exposure and HLA in healthy donors. The PCR made use of 60 Vbeta and 13 Jbeta primers. Profiled with immunoSEQ multiplex PCR; TCRdb holds only in-frame clones, not every one. Of about 85,000 clones listed, 80% were seen once; the top ten hold roughly 30%. Sample: PBMCs. The receptors were gathered from a man aged 50 or older in good health and CMV-seropositive.

The rearrangement joins TRBV27 to TRBJ2-1, with a possible D match to TRBD2 (6 bases). V was trimmed by 5 bases and J by 6 bases, leaving 11 bases between them. CDR3 length equals 13 residues. Looked up from germline, CDR1 is MNHEY and CDR2 is SMNVEV (reference sequence). This CDR3 is CASSPRLVNEQFF. In DNA, the CDR3 is TGTGCCAGCAGTCCCCGACTAGTCAATGAGCAGTTCTTC.

The DNA of the CDR3 is TGTGCCAGTAGAGTCCGAGGCGACTATGGCTACACCTTC. This sequence encodes CASRVRGDYGYTF. The V call is TRBV19, the J call TRBJ1-2; D is unclear. CDR3 length: 13 residues. The V gene lost 6 bases and the J gene lost 3 bases, with 11 bases spanning the gap. The germline V gene has CDR1 LNHDA and CDR2 SQIVND (reference sequence).

The CDR3 reads CASSSTGTDYNEQFF. CDR3 coding DNA: TGTGCCAGCAGTTCAACCGGGACAGACTACAATGAGCAGTTCTTC. The rearrangement links TRBV6-4 to TRBJ2-1, with 7 bases aligning to TRBD1. Germline-derived CDR1 and CDR2 are MRHNA and SNTAGT. Germline trimming cut 5 bases from V and 3 bases from J; bases unmatched to any gene: 7. This CDR3 has 15 residues.

The V call is TRBV5-1, the J call TRBJ2-7; weak D call: TRBD2 (6 bases). Per germline, CDR1 SGHRS and CDR2 YFSETQ. This CDR3 contains 15 residues. V gave up 0 bases and J gave up 6 bases, with 16 bases separating them. The CDR3, as DNA: TGCGCCAGCAGCTTGGAGGCGGGAAGATCATCCGAGCAGTACTTC. Translated: CASSLEAGRSSEQYF.

V usage is TRBV29-1 and J usage is TRBJ2-7; 15 nucleotides align to TRBD2. The V segment lost 4 bases and the J segment 4 bases; nucleotides outside the gene matches: 5. Germline CDR1 and CDR2: SQVTM and ANQGSEA. This CDR3 is 15 amino acids long. The CDR3 protein is CSVGWGLAGGYEQYF. The CDR3 coding sequence is TGCAGCGTTGGTTGGGGACTAGCGGGAGGATACGAGCAGTACTTC.

This chain joins TRBV7-6 and TRBJ2-7; TRBD1 is a possible D gene (6 bases). The CDR3 runs 12 residues. Germline values: CDR1 SGHVS, CDR2 FNYEAQ. V was pared by 5 bases and J by 7 bases, with 12 bases between. In nucleotides, the CDR3 is TGTGCCAGCAGCCCGACAGGATTGGAGCAGTACTTC. Its translation is CASSPTGLEQYF. Filled out from reference TRBV7-6 and TRBJ2-7, the complete variable domain reads GAGVSQSPRYKVTKRGQDVALRCDPISGHVSLYWYRQALGQGPEFLTYFNYEAQQDKSGLPNDRFSAERPEGSISTLTIQRTEQRDSAMYRCASSPTGLEQYFGPGTRLTVT.

The DNA for the CDR3 is TGTGCCATCAGTGCCAGACAGGGTAGGGCTACTGAAGCTTTCTTT. Its translation is CAISARQGRATEAFF. J is TRBJ1-1 and V is TRBV10-3, with 7 nucleotides matching TRBD1. Germline V gene data show CDR1 as ENHRY and CDR2 as SYGVKD. V lost 4 bases to trimming and J lost 5 bases; unmatched junction nucleotides: 10. The CDR3 length is 15 residues.

This chain joins TRBV11-3 and TRBJ2-1; D may be TRBD2 (6 bases). Germline V gene data show CDR1 as SGHNT and CDR2 as YENEEA. V dropped 8 bases and J dropped 10 bases, with 18 bases sitting between them. The CDR3 loop spans 13 amino acids. Here the CDR3 DNA reads TGTGCCAGCGAATCGAGGGAGGCGAACGAGCAGTTCTTC. Protein: CASESREANEQFF. The variable domain in full, completed from reference TRBV11-3 and TRBJ2-1, reads EAGVVQSPRYKIIEKKQPVAFWCNPISGHNTLYWYLQNLGQGPELLIRYENEEAVDDSQLPKDRFSAERLKGVDSTLKIQPAELGDSAVYLCASESREANEQFFGPGTRLTVL.

This chain's CDR3 is CASSRAGGETQYF. The DNA for the CDR3 is TGCGCCAGCAGCAGGGCAGGGGGGGAGACCCAGTACTTC. The rearrangement uses TRBV5-1 and TRBJ2-5; D may be TRBD1 (7 bases). The germline V gene has CDR1 SGHRS and CDR2 YFSETQ. This CDR3 has 13 residues. Trimming removed 4 bases from V and 5 bases from J, with 12 bases in between.

The chain uses TRBV7-6 and TRBJ2-1; 10 bases match TRBD2. The V and J ends lost 0 bases and 6 bases, in that order; junction bases with no gene match: 5. Germline CDR1 and CDR2: SGHVS and FNYEAQ. The CDR3 is 16 residues long. The CDR3 loop is CASSLAWASGSNEQFF. The CDR3 DNA is TGTGCCAGCAGCTTAGCGTGGGCTAGCGGGAGCAATGAGCAGTTCTTC.

V is TRBV5-5 and J is TRBJ1-2, with a possible D match to TRBD1 (5 bases). The CDR3 has 13 residues. In germline, CDR1 is SGHKS, CDR2 YYEKEE (reference sequence). Trimming stripped 4 bases from V and 2 bases from J, with 9 bases between. The CDR3 DNA sequence: TGTGCCAGCAGCCTGACAGCAAACTATGGCTACACCTTC. This encodes CASSLTANYGYTF.

The rearrangement links TRBV7-3 to TRBJ2-1, with a tentative D call TRBD2 (6 bases). V was shortened by 2 bases and J by 3 bases, with 11 bases between the two germline ends. The germline CDR1 and CDR2 sequences are SGHTA and FQGTGA. The CDR3 contains 15 residues. Written as DNA, the CDR3 is TGTGCCAGCAGCTTAGGAGGGAAAGGCTACAATGAGCAGTTCTTC. It is translated as CASSLGGKGYNEQFF.

There are a few counts of this clone. The junction does not match germline at one end; this may be a read error. The chain couples TRBV6-5 to TRBJ2-4; 10 bases line up with TRBD1. CDR3 length: 15 residues. Germline assignment: CDR1 MNHEY and CDR2 SVGAGI. The CDR3 nucleotides read TGTGCCAGCAGTCAGACAGGGGGCTCCGGTAACAGTCAGTACTTC. It translates to CASSQTGGSGNSQYF.

The gene calls are TRBV27 and TRBJ2-4, with D unclear. CDR3 length equals 14 residues. Trimming removed 8 bases at V and 6 bases at J, with 17 bases between. Germline V gives CDR1 MNHEY, CDR2 SMNVEV (reference sequence). In DNA, the CDR3 is TGTGCCAGCGGATCAGGCCCAGGCAGAAACATTCAGTACTTC. It codes for CASGSGPGRNIQYF.

The CDR3, as DNA: TGTGCCACCAGCAGTTATAGCGGAGGTGTGTTCTCAGAGACCCAGTACTTC. Its protein is CATSSYSGGVFSETQYF. The genes are TRBV15 and TRBJ2-5; D possibly corresponds to TRBD2 (6 bases). CDR3 length: 17 amino acids. Germline V gene sequence: CDR1 LNHNV, CDR2 YYDKDF (reference sequence). The ends were cut back, 3 bases at V and 4 bases at J, with 21 bases in the middle.